This T cell receptor beta chain was captured in a study of shared clonotypes between healthy human individuals. General observations from the study: Naive subsets generally exceeded memory subsets in estimated richness.

Researchers partitioned CD4+ cells into CD45RA+ naive and CD45RA-negative memory subsets. On this clone itself: The antigen remains undetermined.

The germline V and J ends were trimmed by 5 bases and 2 bases, with 22 bases remaining between them. Germline assignment: CDR1 MNHEY and CDR2 SMNVEV (reference sequence). This CDR3 contains 17 residues. Method: immunoSEQ multiplex PCR; TCRdb's copy keeps in-frame clones and lacks some. Seen here are some 1,600,000 clones, approximately 98% observed once, and the top ten hold about 0.45%. The chain combines TRBV27 with TRBJ2-7; D not certain. Sequencing used naive CD4+ T cells sorted from blood. Subset: CD45RA+ positively selected. This sequence was found in a man aged 25 to 45 in good health. The CDR3 protein is CASSPLDGLFRAYEQYF. The CDR3 DNA reads as TGTGCCAGCAGTCCCCTGGATGGCTTGTTTAGGGCCTACGAGCAGTACTTC.